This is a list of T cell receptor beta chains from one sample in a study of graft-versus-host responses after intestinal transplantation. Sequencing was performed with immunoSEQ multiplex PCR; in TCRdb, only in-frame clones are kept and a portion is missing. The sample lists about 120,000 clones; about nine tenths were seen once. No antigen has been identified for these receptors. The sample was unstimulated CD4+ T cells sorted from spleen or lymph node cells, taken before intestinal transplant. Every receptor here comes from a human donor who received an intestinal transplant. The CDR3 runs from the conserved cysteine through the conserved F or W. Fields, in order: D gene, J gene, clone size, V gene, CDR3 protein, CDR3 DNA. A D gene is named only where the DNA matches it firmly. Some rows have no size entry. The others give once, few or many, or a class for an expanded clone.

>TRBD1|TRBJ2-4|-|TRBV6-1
CASRPTGGYIQYF
TGTGCCAGCAGGCCAACAGGGGGCTACATTCAGTACTTC
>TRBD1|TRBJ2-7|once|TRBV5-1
CASSSMGQSYEQYF
TGCGCCAGCAGTTCGATGGGACAGTCCTACGAGCAGTACTTC
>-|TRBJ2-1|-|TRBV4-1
CASSPGMGASYNEQFF
TGCGCCAGCAGTCCAGGAATGGGGGCCTCCTACAATGAGCAGTTCTTC
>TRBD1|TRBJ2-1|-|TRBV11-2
CASSSPGQGYNEQFF
TGTGCCAGCAGCTCGCCGGGACAGGGGTACAATGAGCAGTTCTTC
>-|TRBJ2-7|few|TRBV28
CASSPAYEQYF
TGTGCCAGCAGTCCGGCCTACGAGCAGTACTTC
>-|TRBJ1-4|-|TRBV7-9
CASSSYRALNEKLFF
TGTGCCAGCAGCTCCTACAGGGCCCTCAATGAAAAACTGTTTTTT
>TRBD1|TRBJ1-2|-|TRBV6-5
CASSLGTGYGYTF
TGTGCCAGCAGTTTGGGGACAGGGTATGGCTACACCTTC
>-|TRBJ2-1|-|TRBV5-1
CASSLGTPYEQFF
TGCGCCAGCAGCTTGGGGACACCCTATGAGCAGTTCTTC
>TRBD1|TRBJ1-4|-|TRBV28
CASSRGQVLTEKLFF
TGTGCCAGCAGCCGAGGACAGGTACTGACTGAAAAACTGTTTTTT
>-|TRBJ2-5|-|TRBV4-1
CASSQEAIGETQYF
TGCGCCAGCAGCCAAGAAGCGATAGGCGAGACCCAGTACTTC
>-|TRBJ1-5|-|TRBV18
CASSTDRNQPQHF
TGTGCCAGCTCAACAGACAGGAATCAGCCCCAGCATTTT
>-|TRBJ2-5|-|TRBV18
CASSPRGTASGPNQETQYF
TGTGCCAGCTCACCCCGAGGAACCGCGAGCGGGCCAAACCAAGAGACCCAGTACTTC
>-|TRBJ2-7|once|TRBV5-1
CASSPGHSYEQYF
TGCGCCAGCAGCCCGGGACACTCCTACGAGCAGTACTTC
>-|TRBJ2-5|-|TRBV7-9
CASSSTGDAKETQYF
TGTGCCAGCAGCTCGACGGGGGACGCAAAAGAGACCCAGTACTTC
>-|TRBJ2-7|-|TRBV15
CATSRDFRERYEQYF
TGTGCCACCAGCAGAGACTTCAGGGAAAGGTACGAGCAGTACTTC
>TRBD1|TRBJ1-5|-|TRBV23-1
CASSLSDRGSNQPQHF
TGCGCCAGCAGTCTTTCGGACAGGGGTAGCAATCAGCCCCAGCATTTT
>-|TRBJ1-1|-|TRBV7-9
CASSLPPSTSTEAFF
TGTGCCAGCAGCCTCCCTCCCTCAACAAGCACTGAAGCTTTCTTT
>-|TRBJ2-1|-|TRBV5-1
CASSGRESSYNEQFF
TGCGCCAGCAGCGGACGGGAGAGCTCCTACAATGAGCAGTTCTTC
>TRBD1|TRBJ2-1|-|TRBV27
CASSSNRGRNEQFF
TGTGCCAGCAGTTCTAACAGGGGGCGCAATGAGCAGTTCTTC
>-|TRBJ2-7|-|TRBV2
CASRHGLTYEQYF
TGTGCCAGCCGCCACGGACTGACTTACGAGCAGTACTTC
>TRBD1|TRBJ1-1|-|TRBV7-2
CASSLASVGRGSTEAFF
TGTGCCAGCAGCTTAGCGAGTGTAGGCAGGGGGAGCACTGAAGCTTTCTTT
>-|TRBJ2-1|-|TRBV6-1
CASSEAGEAYNEQFF
TGTGCCAGCAGTGAAGCGGGAGAGGCCTACAATGAGCAGTTCTTC